This T cell receptor (beta chain) was recovered during a study of OX40 agonist ivuxolimab in advanced cancers. CDR1 and CDR2 from the germline V gene are GTSNPN and SVGIG (reference sequence). CDR3 length: 13 residues. Trimming removed 2 bases from V and 4 bases from J, with 12 bases in between. Produced via immunoSEQ multiplex PCR; TCRdb's table is partial and in-frame only. The sample has tens of thousands of clones, more than 75% seen once. The TCR comes from an adult with an advanced solid tumor such as melanoma, head and neck, liver or kidney cancer. The chain has TRBV30 and TRBJ2-7, with a tentative D call TRBD1 (6 bases). Sequences were derived from CD4+ or CD8+ T cells sorted from blood, sampled in a trial of the OX40 agonist ivuxolimab. This chain's CDR3 is CAWSKGVGYEQYF. The CDR3 bases are TGTGCCTGGAGTAAGGGGGTTGGGTACGAGCAGTACTTC.